This T cell receptor beta chain was identified during a study of regulatory T cells in long-lasting Graves disease. Time point reported: newly diagnosed GD, antithyroid drugs for less than 3 months. PBMC-derived RNA was used for the TCR library. Investigators prepared the TCR beta libraries by applying iRepertoire HTBI primers and Arm-PCR of CDR3 regions. TCRdb ran MiXCR on the multiplex PCR reads and lists one entry per CDR3 protein. The top ten clones hold roughly 8.9% of a sample with approximately 540,000 distinct CDR3 sequences, more than 10% of them seen once. Trimming removed 5 bases from V and 1 base from J; junction bases left unmatched: 7. This CDR3 is 16 amino acids long. Germline V gene sequence: CDR1 LGHNA, CDR2 YSLEER. These data also formed part of another study, on T cells in Graves' hyperthyroidism and ophthalmopathy.

The source material was peripheral blood mononuclear cells (PBMCs), sampled at new diagnosis, from a patient treated with antithyroid drugs. The V and J genes are TRBV4-3 and TRBJ2-3; 9 bases map to TRBD1. This clonotype was obtained from a woman in her 30s with Graves disease. In nucleotides, the CDR3 is TGCGCCAGCAGCTTCCTAGGACAGGGGCGCACAGATACGCAGTATTTT. It encodes CASSFLGQGRTDTQYF.